These T cell receptor beta chains were read from a single sample in a study of blood T cells in healthy people across ages. MiXCR was run by TCRdb on the 5' RACE reads, yielding one entry per CDR3 protein. This repertoire shows over a million distinct CDR3 sequences, under 30% found once; its top ten account for 0.75%. Another study also made use of these data, one on T cells of mothers and their children.

The sequencing sample was made of blood. These TCRs come from a girl aged 2 to 10 in good health. Both conserved end residues are part of each CDR3. D genes are given only for firm matches. The size entry is marked missing in some rows and otherwise reads once, few, many or a size class.

D | J | V | size | DNA | CDR3
- | TRBJ2-6 | TRBV7-2 | few | TGTGCCAGCAGCTGGGATGGATTGTATGGGGCCAACGTCCTGACTTTC | CASSWDGLYGANVLTF
- | TRBJ2-5 | TRBV6-5 | many | TGTGCCAGCAGCTATGGGGGTCGAGAGACCCAGTACTTC | CASSYGGRETQYF
TRBD1 | TRBJ2-5 | TRBV7-2 | - | TGTGCCAGCAGCCCAGGGGGCTGGAGTGAGACCCAGTACTTC | CASSPGGWSETQYF
- | TRBJ2-7 | TRBV28 | - | TGTGCCAGCAGTTTACAGAACCTACAGGCGAGCTCCTACGAGCAGTACTTC | CASSLQNLQASSYEQYF
- | TRBJ1-1 | TRBV29-1 | few | TGCAGCTCGGGGGGGGCTGATAACACTGAAGCTTTCTTT | CSSGGADNTEAFF
- | TRBJ1-4 | TRBV5-1 | - | TGCGCCAGCAGCGAAATAGGGACGGCAACTTGGCGGGCTAATGAAAAACTGTTTTTT | CASSEIGTATWRANEKLFF
- | TRBJ1-4 | TRBV28 | - | TGTGCCAGCAGTCCTCCGGTGGGAACTAATGAAAAACTGTTTTTT | CASSPPVGTNEKLFF
- | TRBJ2-5 | TRBV6-2/TRBV6-3 | - | TGTGCCAGCAGCCCAGGGGATGAGCACTTCTTC | CASSPGDEHFF
TRBD2 | TRBJ2-1 | TRBV19 | - | TGTGCCAGTAGGGCTAGCGGGAGGAACAACCTGTTAGATGAGCAGTTCTTC | CASRASGRNNLLDEQFF
- | TRBJ1-1 | TRBV29-1 | many | TGCAGCGTTGAAAGGAACACTGAAGCTTTCTTT | CSVERNTEAFF
- | TRBJ2-7 | TRBV29-1 | - | TGCAGCGTTGGGATTAACGCGGGTTACGAGCAGTACTTC | CSVGINAGYEQYF
- | TRBJ1-1 | TRBV3-1 | - | TGTGCCAGCAGCCGAACACAGGGAACTGAAGCTTTCTTT | CASSRTQGTEAFF
- | TRBJ2-1 | TRBV9 | - | TGTGCCAGCAGCGTAGGTGTACTAGCCCACAATGAGCAGTTCTTC | CASSVGVLAHNEQFF
- | TRBJ1-4 | TRBV9 | - | TGTGCCAGCAGCGTGGACACGGGCGGTAATGAAAAACTGTTTTTT | CASSVDTGGNEKLFF
- | TRBJ1-2 | TRBV24-1 | - | TGTGCCACCAGTATGGGACAAACGCAGGGCTATGGCTACACCTTC | CATSMGQTQGYGYTF
- | TRBJ2-7 | TRBV23-1 | few | TGCGCCAGCAGTCCCCCGACAGTTAGACTAAACGAGCAGTACTTC | CASSPPTVRLNEQYF
- | TRBJ2-7 | TRBV15 | - | TGTGCCACCAGCAGAGATCTGGGGAGTTACGAGCAGTACTTC | CATSRDLGSYEQYF
- | TRBJ2-1 | TRBV27 | many | TGTGCCAGCAGCCTCCTACATGAGCAGTTCTTC | CASSLLHEQFF
TRBD1 | TRBJ1-1 | TRBV4-2 | few | TGTGCCAGCAGCCAAGTAACAGGGGGGCGGGTGGTGGCTTTCTTT | CASSQVTGGRVVAFF
- | TRBJ2-1 | TRBV27 | few | TGTGCCAGCAGTCCCCTGGGGTACGGGCAGTTCTTC | CASSPLGYGQFF
TRBD2 | TRBJ2-5 | TRBV28 | few | TGTGCCAGCATGGGGGCAGACTTAGCGGGAGAGGAGACCCAGTACTTC | CASMGADLAGEETQYF
TRBD1 | TRBJ1-1 | TRBV24-1 | - | TGTGCCACAAGAGGACAGGGGGGAGAGAACACTGAAGCTTTCTTT | CATRGQGGENTEAFF
TRBD1 | TRBJ2-3 | TRBV5-8 | few | TGTGCCAGCAGACTACAGGGGGATACGCAGTATTTT | CASRLQGDTQYF
- | TRBJ2-1 | TRBV29-1 | - | TGCAGCGAAGAGAGGGGTCATGAGCAGTTCTTC | CSEERGHEQFF
TRBD1 | TRBJ1-1 | TRBV28 | few | TGTGCCAGCAGCCGGGGGACCGGGACAGCGAACACTGAAGCTTTCTTT | CASSRGTGTANTEAFF
- | TRBJ1-5 | TRBV4-1 | few | TGCGCCAGCAGCCAAGATCGGTTAAGCAATCAGCCCCAGCATTTT | CASSQDRLSNQPQHF
- | TRBJ2-7 | TRBV5-6 | - | TGTGCCAGCAGCCCCCGGGACTTGCCTTCCTACGAGCAGTACTTC | CASSPRDLPSYEQYF
- | TRBJ2-5 | TRBV20-1 | few | TGCAGTGCTCTCGGCATCTTTGGGTATTTCTTC | CSALGIFGYFF
- | TRBJ2-5 | TRBV29-1 | few | TGCAGCGTTTCAAGACGGCGCAGCCAAGAGACCCAGTACTTC | CSVSRRRSQETQYF